The entry that follows covers one T cell receptor (beta chain) sequence. This sample is part of a study of blood T cell repertoires in COVID-19. Looking at the study overall: Researchers got acute and convalescent COVID-19 samples from the United States, Italy and Spain. Nucleic acid was either cDNA or gDNA, and it came from T cells, B-cell-depleted T cells, or PBMCs.

In the original workflow: Reference gene primers were amplified, and this amplification served to estimate nucleated cell counts. The method was immunoSEQ multiplex PCR; TCRdb's version includes in-frame clones alone and lacks a portion of them. D and trimming were read from the DNA, whereas the V and J calls and clone size are those reported in that table. Here the sample spans 150,000 to 200,000 clones, 79% being singletons. The sample was peripheral blood. The TCR was taken from a man in his 60s with active or convalescent COVID-19.

CDR3 nucleotides: TGTGCCAGCAGCCACTCGGGATCCATCGTCGATGAGCAGTTCTTC. This codes for CASSHSGSIVDEQFF. V is TRBV3-1 (or the pseudogene TRBV3-2) and J is TRBJ2-1, with a weak D call TRBD2 (5 bases). CDR1 is LGHDT, CDR2 YNNKEL, per germline (reference sequence). The CDR3 has 15 amino acids. V was shortened by 3 bases and J by 8 bases, with 17 bases between the two germline ends.